This entry features one TCR beta chain sequence. TCRdb's table, derived via immunoSEQ multiplex PCR, lists solely in-frame clones and lacks some. This table has 200,000 to 250,000 clones, about 78% appearing once. This sample is drawn from a study of blood T cell repertoires in COVID-19. Across the whole study: PBMCs, B-cell-depleted T cells, or T cells provided the cDNA or gDNA that made up the material.

Germline-derived CDR1 and CDR2 are SGHRS and YFSETQ. The V gene end was trimmed by 1 base and the J gene end by 4 bases; junction bases not matched to a gene: 4. The CDR3 is 14 residues long. V is TRBV5-1 and J is TRBJ1-1; 7 positions match TRBD1. The material sequenced was peripheral blood. The source is a woman aged 65 to 85 with acute or convalescent COVID-19. The CDR3 loop is CASSLTPGGTEAFF. The CDR3, as DNA: TGCGCCAGCAGCTTGACCCCAGGGGGCACTGAAGCTTTCTTT. Full variable domain (missing parts from reference TRBV5-1 and TRBJ1-1): KAGVTQTPRYLIKTRGQQVTLSCSPISGHRSVSWYQQTPGQGLQFLFEYFSETQRNKGNFPGRFSGRQFSNSRSEMNVSTLELGDSALYLCASSLTPGGTEAFFGQGTRLTVV.